This T cell receptor beta chain was obtained from a study of monozygotic twins with inflammatory bowel disease. Reanalyzing the 5' RACE reads, TCRdb keeps one entry per CDR3 protein, without DNA. This repertoire comprises some 99,000 distinct CDR3 sequences; its ten largest clones make up roughly 12%. This CDR3 region has 13 residues. This TCR was recovered from a human donor with ulcerative colitis or Crohn's disease, or a healthy co-twin of an affected twin (not recorded which). Material for sequencing was blood. The chain links TRBV12-3 or TRBV12-4 to TRBJ1-5; the TRBD1 assignment by TCRdb is unverifiable without DNA. CDR3 in amino acids: CASRQTGNQPQHF.